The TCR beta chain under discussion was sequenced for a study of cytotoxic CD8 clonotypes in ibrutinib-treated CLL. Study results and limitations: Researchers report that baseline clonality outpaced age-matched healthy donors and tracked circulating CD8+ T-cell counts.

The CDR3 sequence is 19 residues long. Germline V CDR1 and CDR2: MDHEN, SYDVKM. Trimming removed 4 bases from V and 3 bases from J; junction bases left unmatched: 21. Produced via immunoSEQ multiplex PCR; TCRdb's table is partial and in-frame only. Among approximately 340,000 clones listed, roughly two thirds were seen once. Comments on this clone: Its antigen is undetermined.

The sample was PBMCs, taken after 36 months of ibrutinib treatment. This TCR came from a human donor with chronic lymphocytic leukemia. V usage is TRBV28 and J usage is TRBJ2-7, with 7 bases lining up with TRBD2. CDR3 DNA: TGTGCCAGCAGTTCGGGTCCCCGGGCGGCTAGCGGATTCCTCTACGAGCAGTACTTC. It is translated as CASSSGPRAASGFLYEQYF.